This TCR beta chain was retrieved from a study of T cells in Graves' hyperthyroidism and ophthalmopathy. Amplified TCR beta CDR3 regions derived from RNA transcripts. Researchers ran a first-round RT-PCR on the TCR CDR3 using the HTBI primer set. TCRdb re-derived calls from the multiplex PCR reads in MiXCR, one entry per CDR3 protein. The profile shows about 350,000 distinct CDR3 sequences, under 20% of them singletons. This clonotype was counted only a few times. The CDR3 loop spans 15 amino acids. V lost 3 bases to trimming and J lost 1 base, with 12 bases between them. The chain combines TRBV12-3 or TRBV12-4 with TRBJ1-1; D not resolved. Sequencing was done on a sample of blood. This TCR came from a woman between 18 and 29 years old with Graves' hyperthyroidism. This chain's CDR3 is CASSFFLGANTEAFF. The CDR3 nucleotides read TGTGCCAGCAGTTTTTTCCTGGGAGCGAACACTGAAGCTTTCTTT.